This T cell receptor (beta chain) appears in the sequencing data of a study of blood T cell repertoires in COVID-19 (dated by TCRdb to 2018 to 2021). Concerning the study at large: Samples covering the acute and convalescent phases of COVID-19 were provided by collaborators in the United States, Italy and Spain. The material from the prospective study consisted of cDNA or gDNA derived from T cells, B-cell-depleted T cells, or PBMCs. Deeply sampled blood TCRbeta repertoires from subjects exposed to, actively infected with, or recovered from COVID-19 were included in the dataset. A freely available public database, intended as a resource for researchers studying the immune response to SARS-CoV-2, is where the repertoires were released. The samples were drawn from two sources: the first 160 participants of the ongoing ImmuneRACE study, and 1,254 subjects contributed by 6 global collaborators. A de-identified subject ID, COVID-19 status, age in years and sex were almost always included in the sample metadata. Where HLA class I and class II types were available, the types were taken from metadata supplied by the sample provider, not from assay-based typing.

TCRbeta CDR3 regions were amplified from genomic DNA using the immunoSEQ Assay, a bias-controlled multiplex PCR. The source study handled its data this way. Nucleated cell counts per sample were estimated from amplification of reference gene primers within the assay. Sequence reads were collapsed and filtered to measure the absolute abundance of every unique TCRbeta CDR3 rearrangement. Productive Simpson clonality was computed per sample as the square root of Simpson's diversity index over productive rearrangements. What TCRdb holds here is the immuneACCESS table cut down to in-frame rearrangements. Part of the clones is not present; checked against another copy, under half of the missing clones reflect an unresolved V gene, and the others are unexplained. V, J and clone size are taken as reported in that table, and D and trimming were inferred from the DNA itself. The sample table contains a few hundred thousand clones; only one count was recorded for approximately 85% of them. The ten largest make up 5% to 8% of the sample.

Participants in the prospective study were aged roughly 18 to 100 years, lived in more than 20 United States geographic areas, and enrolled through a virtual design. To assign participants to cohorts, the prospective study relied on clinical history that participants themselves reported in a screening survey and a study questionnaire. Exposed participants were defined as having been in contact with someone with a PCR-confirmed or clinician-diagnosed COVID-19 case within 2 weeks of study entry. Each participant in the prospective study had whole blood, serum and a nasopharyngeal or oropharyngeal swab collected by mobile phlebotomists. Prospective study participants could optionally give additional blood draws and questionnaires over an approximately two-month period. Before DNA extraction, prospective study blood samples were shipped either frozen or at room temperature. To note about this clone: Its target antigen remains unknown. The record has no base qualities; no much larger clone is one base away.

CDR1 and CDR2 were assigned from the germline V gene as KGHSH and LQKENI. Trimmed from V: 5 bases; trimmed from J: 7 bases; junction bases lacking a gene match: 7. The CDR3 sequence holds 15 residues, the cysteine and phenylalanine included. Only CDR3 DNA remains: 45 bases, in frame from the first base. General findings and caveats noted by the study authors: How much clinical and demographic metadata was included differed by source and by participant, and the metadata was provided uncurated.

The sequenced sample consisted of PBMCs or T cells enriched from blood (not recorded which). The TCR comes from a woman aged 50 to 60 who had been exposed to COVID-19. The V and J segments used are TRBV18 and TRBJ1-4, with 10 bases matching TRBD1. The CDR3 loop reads CASSKKGTGAEKLFF. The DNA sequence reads TGTGCCAGCTCAAAAAAAGGGACAGGGGCTGAAAAACTGTTTTTT.